This TCR beta chain emerged from a study of cytomegalovirus exposure and HLA in healthy donors. Notes on the study in general: Data from an earlier analysis indicated that most TCR beta V segments were productive either about 90% or about 30% of the time. Another analysis was done later, and it associated around 17,000 TCR beta sequences with HLA alleles at 0.05 false discovery rate. When analyzed later, the rates of TCR association showed variation by HLA locus, with DRB1 the most and HLA-C the fewest.

PCR employed 60 Vbeta and 13 Jbeta primers. Assay used: immunoSEQ multiplex PCR; TCRdb lists only in-frame clones, some missing. The sample lists about 190,000 clones, roughly 76% occurring once. Note on this clone: The antigen remains unidentified.

The CDR3 spans 14 residues. V lost 4 bases and J lost 5; bases outside the gene matches: 8. Germline V gives CDR1 SGHNT, CDR2 YYREEE (reference sequence). V and J are TRBV5-4 and TRBJ2-7; TRBD1 matches at 8 bases. The source of this sequence is a man aged 35-49 years in good health and CMV-seropositive. Sequenced material: PBMCs. CDR3 sequence (DNA): TGTGCCAGCAGCCCCTGGACAGGGCTGAACGAGCAGTACTTC. This encodes CASSPWTGLNEQYF.